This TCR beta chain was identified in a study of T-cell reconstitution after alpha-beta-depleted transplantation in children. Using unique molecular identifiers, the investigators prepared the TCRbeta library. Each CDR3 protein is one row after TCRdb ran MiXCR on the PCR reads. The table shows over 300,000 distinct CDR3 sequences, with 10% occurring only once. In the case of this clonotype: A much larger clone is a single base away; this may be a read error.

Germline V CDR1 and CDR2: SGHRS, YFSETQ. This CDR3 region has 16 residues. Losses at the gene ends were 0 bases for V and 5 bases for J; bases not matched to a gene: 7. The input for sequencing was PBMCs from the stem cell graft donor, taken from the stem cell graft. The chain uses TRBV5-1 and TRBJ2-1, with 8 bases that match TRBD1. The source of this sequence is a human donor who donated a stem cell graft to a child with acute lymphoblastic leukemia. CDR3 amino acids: CASSLGSGTGDNEQFF. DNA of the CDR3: TGCGCCAGCAGCTTGGGGTCCGGGACAGGCGACAATGAGCAGTTCTTC.